The next 15 T cell receptor beta chains were all read from a single sample in a study of blood T cell repertoires in COVID-19. Repertoires were generated with immunoSEQ multiplex PCR, while TCRdb's copy carries only in-frame clones and drops some. The sample lists around 60,000 clones, over 75% seen once, with under 4.5% in the top ten. Input material: peripheral blood. These receptors were obtained from a human donor in a cohort sampled during active COVID-19.

The chain employs TRBV14 and TRBJ2-7; D ambiguous. This CDR3 is 14 amino acids long. V dropped 4 bases and J dropped 2 bases, with 12 bases sitting between them. The germline gives CDR1 SGHDN, CDR2 FVKESK. The CDR3 DNA follows: TGTGCCAGCAGCCGACCCGAGGCCACCTACGAGCAGTACTTC. Amino acid sequence: CASSRPEATYEQYF.

The chain joins TRBV6-2 or TRBV6-3 to TRBJ2-7; D unresolved. The CDR3 is 13 amino acids. Trimming removed 6 bases from V and 0 bases from J, with 9 bases in between. Germline CDR1 and CDR2: MNHEY and SVGEGT. The DNA of the CDR3 is TGTGCCAGCAGCCTACTCATCTCCTACGAGCAGTACTTC. Translating gives CASSLLISYEQYF.

The rearrangement uses TRBV6-5 and TRBJ1-2; D gene ambiguous. This CDR3 comprises 15 residues. V was pared by 4 bases and J by 2 bases, with 14 bases between. Germline CDR1 is MNHEY and CDR2 is SVGAGI. The CDR3 coding sequence is TGTGCCAGCAGTTCCACCCCCGACACCAACTATGGCTACACCTTC. This encodes CASSSTPDTNYGYTF.

The rearrangement uses TRBV9 and TRBJ1-3; D may be TRBD1 (5 bases). The CDR3 has 15 amino acids. The V end was cut by 3 bases, the J end by 0 bases, with 10 bases between. CDR1 and CDR2 (germline): SGDLS, YYNGEE. The CDR3 here is CASSGQGDSGNTIYF. The CDR3 DNA reads TGTGCCAGCAGCGGACAAGGGGACTCTGGAAACACCATATATTTT.

The V and J genes are TRBV18 and TRBJ1-1; TRBD1 agrees at 9 bases. The CDR3 covers 15 residues. The V gene's germline CDR1 is KGHSH and CDR2 LQKENI. J was trimmed by 1 base and V by 4 bases; bases with no gene match: 4. The chain's CDR3 is CASSLLGQGNTEAFF. CDR3 nucleotides: TGTGCCAGCTCACTTCTGGGACAGGGGAACACTGAAGCTTTCTTT.

In DNA form, the CDR3 reads TGTGCCAGCCGGATTAGGCACAGTGTGAACACTGAAGCTTTCTTT. Translating it yields CASRIRHSVNTEAFF. The rearrangement uses TRBV28 and TRBJ1-1; D gene ambiguous. V shed 8 bases and J shed 0 bases, with 16 bases lying between them. The germline V gene encodes CDR1 MDHEN and CDR2 SYDVKM. CDR3 length: 15 residues.

This clone showed up just once. V usage is TRBV15 and J usage is TRBJ2-1; D call uncertain. This CDR3 comprises 13 residues. CDR1 and CDR2 (germline): LNHNV, YYDKDF (reference sequence). Trimming removed 0 bases at V and 4 bases at J, with 4 bases between. The CDR3 sequence is CATSREQYNEQFF. The DNA for the CDR3 is TGTGCCACCAGCAGAGAACAGTACAATGAGCAGTTCTTC.

The CDR3 nucleotides are TGCGCCAGCAGCCAAGGGACAGGGATGAACACTGAAGCTTTCTTT. Encoded protein: CASSQGTGMNTEAFF. This chain links TRBV4-3 with TRBJ1-1, with 8 bases lining up with TRBD1. The CDR3 has 15 residues. V lost 1 base and J lost 0; bases outside the gene matches: 1. The germline CDR1 and CDR2 sequences are LGHNA and YSLEER.

The chain has TRBV2 and TRBJ1-1; unclear D gene. V lost 6 bases and J 3 bases, leaving 11 bases between the germline ends. This CDR3 is 13 amino acids long. Per the germline V gene, CDR1 is SNHLY and CDR2 is FYNNEI. The CDR3 DNA reads as TGTGCCAGCAGAGTCGACACGTACACTGAAGCTTTCTTT. Its translation: CASRVDTYTEAFF.

J is TRBJ1-5 and V is TRBV5-1, with 7 nucleotides matching TRBD1. The V gene end was trimmed by 7 bases and the J gene end by 5 bases; junction bases not matched to a gene: 6. The CDR3 is made up of 13 amino acids. Germline V gene lookup returns CDR1 SGHRS and CDR2 YFSETQ. CDR3 residues: CASRDDRDQPQHF. CDR3 in DNA: TGCGCCAGCCGGGACGACAGGGATCAGCCCCAGCATTTT.

The chain recombines TRBV19 with TRBJ2-7; a weak D match, TRBD2 (6 bases). CDR1 is LNHDA, CDR2 SQIVND, per germline (reference sequence). V was pared by 5 bases and J by 6 bases, with 23 bases between. The CDR3 totals 16 residues. In DNA form, the CDR3 reads TGTGCCAGTAGTGCTGGGGGGTGGCTGGCGGTGAGCGAGCAGTACTTC. Protein: CASSAGGWLAVSEQYF.

The chain is built from TRBV19 and TRBJ2-2, with TRBD2 matching 10 bases. CDR3 length: 15 residues. J gave up 4 bases and V 9 bases, and 8 bases lay outside the gene matches. CDR1 is LNHDA, CDR2 SQIVND, per germline (reference sequence). The CDR3 loop is CASSPLAGPTGELFF. CDR3 nucleotide sequence: TGTGCCAGCAGCCCACTAGCGGGACCCACCGGGGAGCTGTTTTTT.

This chain connects TRBV6-5 to TRBJ2-1; tentatively, D is TRBD1 (6 bases). Trimming cost V 2 bases and J 4 bases, with 9 bases left between them. CDR1 and CDR2 (germline): MNHEY, SVGAGI. The CDR3 has 14 residues. CDR3: CASSYRDKYNEQFF. CDR3 bases: TGTGCCAGCAGTTACAGGGACAAATACAATGAGCAGTTCTTC.

V is TRBV20-1 and J is TRBJ2-1; D ambiguous. The CDR3 contains 11 residues. Between the trimmed V and J ends, which lost 5 bases and 9 bases, there was a span of 11 bases. Germline V gene data show CDR1 as DFQATT and CDR2 as SNEGSKA (reference sequence). In nucleotides, the CDR3 is TGCAGTGCTCCCCTAGGCCTTGAGCAGTTCTTC. This codes for CSAPLGLEQFF.

The chain links TRBV28 to TRBJ1-2; D is unclear. The CDR3 extends over 12 amino acids. Trimming took off 5 bases at V and 5 bases at J, with 9 bases between the two ends. The germline V gene encodes CDR1 MDHEN and CDR2 SYDVKM. CDR3 loop: CASSPFSYGYTF. CDR3 coding DNA: TGTGCCAGCAGTCCTTTCTCTTATGGCTACACCTTC.